The 5 T cell receptor beta chains reported below all come from one sample, sequenced in a study of blood T cell repertoires in COVID-19. Method: immunoSEQ multiplex PCR; TCRdb's copy keeps in-frame clones and lacks some. The repertoire consists of about 340,000 clones, with 83% occurring once and the leading ten covering around 3%. Input material: peripheral blood. The receptors derive from a man under 40 with active or convalescent COVID-19.

The chain carries TRBV18 and TRBJ1-4; no clear D. The CDR3 consists of 14 residues. Germline V lookup: CDR1 KGHSH, CDR2 LQKENI. Trimming took 5 bases from V and 1 from J, leaving 8 bases between them. CDR3 residues: CASSSSLTNEKLFF. Here the CDR3 DNA reads TGTGCCAGCTCAAGTAGCTTAACTAATGAAAAACTGTTTTTT.

The V gene is TRBV25-1, the J gene TRBJ2-3; 8 bases align to TRBD2. Germline V gene sequence: CDR1 MGHDK, CDR2 SYGVNS. This CDR3 has 16 amino acids. J lost 6 bases, V lost 3 bases, and 11 bases had no gene match. DNA for the CDR3: TGTGCCAGCAGTGACAAAGGTACCGGGAGGGCGGATACGCAGTATTTT. The encoded protein is CASSDKGTGRADTQYF.

The chain employs TRBV2 and TRBJ2-1, with 8 bases that match TRBD1. J lost 2 bases, V lost 6 bases, and 3 bases had no gene match. CDR3 size: 14 residues. CDR1 SNHLY and CDR2 FYNNEI come from the germline V gene. As DNA, the CDR3 is TGTGCCAGCAGGAGGACAGGGACCTACAATGAGCAGTTCTTC. Translation gives CASRRTGTYNEQFF.

V usage is TRBV7-8 and J usage is TRBJ1-2, with D possibly matching TRBD1 (6 bases). The CDR3 is 13 amino acids. The germline gives CDR1 SGHVS, CDR2 FQNEAQ. V lost 5 bases and J lost 6, with 13 bases in between. This CDR3 reads CASSPGGGDGYTF. CDR3 sequence (DNA): TGTGCCAGCAGCCCGGGGGGGGGCGATGGCTACACCTTC.

The V gene is TRBV5-1, the J gene TRBJ2-4, with D possibly being TRBD1 (6 bases). This CDR3 comprises 15 residues. Germline assignment: CDR1 SGHRS and CDR2 YFSETQ. With 4 bases removed from V and 10 bases from J, the gap between germline ends came to 21 bases. CDR3 DNA sequence: TGCGCCAGCAGCCTGATATCTAACAGGGTGGGAATTCAGTACTTC. It codes for CASSLISNRVGIQYF.